The present T cell receptor beta chain was sequenced within a study of T cell changes during pregnancy in multiple sclerosis. Sequencing used immunoSEQ multiplex PCR; TCRdb keeps in-frame clones, though not all of them. The sample includes some 47,000 clones, roughly nine tenths seen only once; the top ten take 7% to 10%. This clone occurred once. This clonotype was obtained from a female donor with multiple sclerosis, enrolled in a pregnancy study. The sequences come from CD8+ T cells from peripheral blood mononuclear cells, collected in the second trimester of pregnancy.

CDR3 DNA: TGTGCCAGCAGTGTCTGGACAGGGATGACAGATACGCAGTATTTT. It translates to CASSVWTGMTDTQYF. This chain uses TRBV6-1 with TRBJ2-3, with 8 bases that match TRBD1. The CDR3 runs 15 residues. With V trimmed by 4 bases and J by 3 bases, 6 bases remained unmatched. Per germline, CDR1 MNHNS and CDR2 SASEGT.